These 30 T cell receptor beta chains came from one sample sequenced in a study of T cells in Graves' hyperthyroidism and ophthalmopathy. What was amplified from RNA transcripts were TCR beta CDR3 regions. Primed by the HTBI set, a first-round RT-PCR was run on the TCR CDR3. From the multiplex PCR reads, TCRdb called clonotypes with MiXCR, one entry per CDR3 protein. The sample has hundreds of thousands of distinct CDR3 sequences; around 20% are singletons. Material for sequencing was blood. The receptor set was obtained from a woman aged 45-60 years with Graves' hyperthyroidism that later progressed to Graves' ophthalmopathy.

The chain employs TRBV20-1 and TRBJ1-5; D gene uncertain. V was trimmed by 3 bases and J by 3 bases, leaving 9 bases between them. Per germline, CDR1 DFQATT and CDR2 SNEGSKA (reference sequence). The CDR3 loop spans 13 amino acids. The CDR3 nucleotides read TGCAGTGCTAGGGGCAGCTACAATCAGCCCCAGCATTTT. Amino acids: CSARGSYNQPQHF.

V and J are TRBV2 and TRBJ2-3; 15 bases line up with TRBD2. This CDR3 is built from 15 residues. The J segment lost 6 bases and the V segment lost 6 bases, leaving 4 bases of the junction unmatched. Looked up from germline, CDR1 is SNHLY and CDR2 is FYNNEI. CDR3 loop: CASRGLAGGGDTQYF. DNA for the CDR3: TGTGCCAGCAGGGGACTAGCGGGGGGAGGGGATACGCAGTATTTT.

This clonotype was seen repeatedly, ten times or more. The chain employs TRBV20-1 and TRBJ1-1; D not resolved. V lost 3 bases, J lost 2 bases, and 13 bases lay in between. This CDR3 has 14 amino acids. The germline V gene encodes CDR1 DFQATT and CDR2 SNEGSKA (reference sequence). CDR3 nucleotides: TGCAGTGCTAGGGCGGCGGTCGGAAACACTGAAGCTTTCTTT. Translation gives CSARAAVGNTEAFF.

This clonotype was seen many times. The chain employs TRBV7-8 and TRBJ2-5; 7 nucleotides agree with TRBD2. Germline CDR1 reads SGHVS; CDR2 reads FQNEAQ. This CDR3 is 14 amino acids long. V gave up 5 bases and J gave up 3 bases; unmatched junction bases: 6. For the CDR3, the DNA is TGTGCCAGCAGCCACCCAAGCGGGAAAGAGACCCAGTACTTC. This translates into CASSHPSGKETQYF.

This clonotype was observed at least ten times. The chain couples TRBV12-3 or TRBV12-4 to TRBJ1-2, with TRBD1 matching over 8 bases. V shed 7 bases, J shed 6 bases, and the junction held 7 bases outside the gene matches. The CDR3 consists of 13 residues. This CDR3 is CASTPTGEDGYTF. The CDR3 DNA reads as TGTGCCAGCACCCCGACAGGGGAGGATGGCTACACCTTC.

This clonotype was found a few times. The genes are TRBV10-3 and TRBJ2-7; D may correspond to TRBD1 or TRBD2 (5 bases each). The length of the CDR3 is 13 residues. Between the trimmed V and J ends, which lost 10 bases and 2 bases, there was a span of 15 bases. Germline-derived CDR1 and CDR2 are ENHRY and SYGVKD. CDR3 region: CATLLQEAYEQYF. The CDR3 DNA reads TGTGCCACCCTATTACAGGAGGCCTACGAGCAGTACTTC.

This clonotype was detected a few times. In nucleotides, the CDR3 is TGCGCCAGCAGCCAAGCCCTAGCGGCCGCCTACGAGCAGTACTTC. Its translation: CASSQALAAAYEQYF. The chain employs TRBV4-1 and TRBJ2-7, with TRBD2 identical over 7 bases. The germline gives CDR1 MGHRA, CDR2 YSYEKL. With 1 base clipped from V and 2 bases from J, the junction kept 5 bases outside the gene matches. This CDR3 spans 15 amino acids.

The chain carries TRBV2 and TRBJ1-6, with D unresolved. The CDR3 length is 18 residues. The germline CDR1 and CDR2 sequences are SNHLY and FYNNEI. V was cut by 4 bases and J by 0 bases, with 16 bases left in between. CDR3: CASSARRMEHSYNSPLHF. CDR3 DNA sequence: TGTGCCAGCAGTGCCCGACGCATGGAGCACTCCTATAATTCACCCCTCCACTTT.

This clonotype appeared many times. V is TRBV9 and J is TRBJ1-1; a possible D gene is TRBD1 (5 bases). The CDR3 extends over 14 amino acids. The V gene lost 0 bases and the J gene lost 1 base, with 7 bases spanning the gap. Germline V gene lookup returns CDR1 SGDLS and CDR2 YYNGEE. The CDR3 is CASSVGGENTEAFF. The CDR3 DNA follows: TGTGCCAGCAGCGTAGGGGGGGAGAACACTGAAGCTTTCTTT.

This clonotype occurred many times. The chain links TRBV12-3 or TRBV12-4 to TRBJ2-3, with TRBD1 matching over 7 bases. V lost 3 bases, J lost 0 bases, and 9 bases stayed unmatched. The CDR3 is 17 amino acids. CDR3 sequence (DNA): TGTGCCAGCAGTTTGCGGTCCGGGACAGCTAGCACAGATACGCAGTATTTT. The encoded protein is CASSLRSGTASTDTQYF.

This clonotype was observed a handful of times. The V call is TRBV2, the J call TRBJ1-6, with D maybe TRBD1 (5 bases). The CDR3 loop spans 14 amino acids. Germline CDR1 is SNHLY and CDR2 is FYNNEI. V lost 6 bases, J lost 9 bases, and 15 bases lay in between. In nucleotides, the CDR3 is TGTGCCAGCAGCGAGGGGTGGTACGGTTCACCCCTCCACTTT. Its translation is CASSEGWYGSPLHF.

The rearrangement joins TRBV6-1 to TRBJ2-4, with a possible D match to TRBD1 (5 bases). Germline loops: CDR1 MNHNS, CDR2 SASEGT. There are 15 residues in the CDR3. The V gene lost 3 bases and the J gene lost 0 bases, with 9 bases spanning the gap. The chain's CDR3 is CASSERQIAKNIQYF. The CDR3, as DNA: TGTGCCAGCAGTGAGAGACAGATAGCCAAAAACATTCAGTACTTC.

This clonotype occurred once. This chain joins TRBV10-3 and TRBJ2-2; 16 bases fit TRBD2. The CDR3 totals 18 residues. The J segment lost 0 bases and the V segment lost 4 bases, leaving 2 bases of the junction unmatched. Germline CDR1 reads ENHRY; CDR2 reads SYGVKD. The CDR3 sequence is CAISGGLAGGPNTGELFF. In DNA, the CDR3 is TGTGCCATCAGTGGGGGACTAGCGGGGGGGCCGAACACCGGGGAGCTGTTTTTT.

This clonotype has more than one count but fewer than ten. The chain employs TRBV20-1 and TRBJ1-2; no reliable D call. The CDR3 consists of 16 residues. Germline V gives CDR1 DFQATT, CDR2 SNEGSKA (reference sequence). The ends were cut back, 4 bases at V and 2 bases at J, with 20 bases in the middle. CDR3 protein: CSANYVAADFNYGYTF. The CDR3 region has the DNA TGCAGTGCTAATTACGTGGCGGCCGACTTCAACTATGGCTACACCTTC.

This clonotype showed up many times. The chain couples TRBV12-3 or TRBV12-4 to TRBJ1-3; 12 nucleotides agree with TRBD1. The CDR3 loop spans 18 amino acids. V lost 8 bases, J lost 0 bases, and 11 bases stayed unmatched. CDR3 sequence: CASGQGTGGVSSGNTIYF. The CDR3 DNA is TGTGCCAGCGGACAAGGGACAGGGGGCGTCAGCTCTGGAAACACCATATATTTT.

Many counts were recorded for this clonotype. The chain uses TRBV11-2 and TRBJ2-5; TRBD2 might be the D (7 bases). Germline V gene lookup returns CDR1 SGHAT and CDR2 FQNNGV. The CDR3 length is 14 residues. V was cut by 6 bases and J by 4 bases, with 15 bases left in between. CDR3 sequence reads: CASSFGGRGETQYF. The CDR3 nucleotides are TGTGCCAGCAGTTTCGGGGGGCGGGGAGAGACCCAGTACTTC.

There are many counts of this clonotype. The chain couples TRBV6-1 to TRBJ1-2, with 8 positions matching TRBD1. CDR1 is MNHNS, CDR2 SASEGT, per germline. The CDR3 sequence is 14 residues long. Unmatched junction bases numbered 10, after V lost 5 bases and J lost 8 bases. Here the CDR3 reads CASSRTTGEGGYTF. In DNA form, the CDR3 reads TGTGCCAGCAGTCGAACGACAGGGGAGGGGGGCTACACCTTC.

The chain couples TRBV29-1 to TRBJ2-5; D gene ambiguous. Germline CDR1 SQVTM, CDR2 ANQGSEA. The CDR3 length is 10 residues. V dropped 4 bases and J dropped 5 bases, with 5 bases sitting between them. The CDR3 DNA sequence: TGCAGCGTTGTGGGGGAGACCCAGTACTTC. This codes for CSVVGETQYF.

This clonotype turned up a few times. The chain recombines TRBV6-2 or TRBV6-3 with TRBJ2-1; TRBD2 might be the D (5 bases). This CDR3 region has 13 residues. Trimming removed 0 bases from V and 8 bases from J, with 8 bases in between. The V gene's germline CDR1 is MNHEY and CDR2 SVGEGT. Written as DNA, the CDR3 is TGTGCCAGCAGTTACTCTGGGAGCTATGAGCAGTTCTTC. Translated, it gives CASSYSGSYEQFF.

V usage is TRBV15 and J usage is TRBJ2-2; D is possibly TRBD1 (6 bases). The ends were cut back, 5 bases at V and 5 bases at J, with 18 bases in the middle. The CDR3 runs 16 residues. Germline assignment: CDR1 LNHNV and CDR2 YYDKDF (reference sequence). CDR3: CATSPSRGTRTGELFF. The CDR3 DNA sequence: TGTGCCACCAGCCCCTCGAGGGGGACCAGGACCGGGGAGCTGTTTTTT.

This clonotype has just a few counts. This chain links TRBV4-1 with TRBJ2-1, with TRBD1 identical over 10 bases. The CDR3 loop spans 17 amino acids. Trimming removed 3 bases from V and 4 bases from J; junction bases left unmatched: 9. Germline V gives CDR1 MGHRA, CDR2 YSYEKL. CDR3 in amino acids: CASSHSRRGQGYNEQFF. DNA of the CDR3: TGCGCCAGCAGCCACTCCCGAAGGGGACAGGGGTACAATGAGCAGTTCTTC.

The DNA for the CDR3 is TGTGCCAGCAGTTTAGGAGGGATGGCCTACACCTTC. Protein sequence: CASSLGGMAYTF. This rearrangement joins TRBV12-3 or TRBV12-4 to TRBJ1-2; D unresolved. V shed 1 base and J shed 10 bases, with 10 bases lying between them. CDR3 size: 12 residues.

The chain employs TRBV6-1 and TRBJ2-2, with 7 bases lining up with TRBD2. The CDR3 spans 16 residues. V was pared by 3 bases and J by 2 bases, with 6 bases of the junction left unmatched. Germline loops: CDR1 MNHNS, CDR2 SASEGT. The CDR3 nucleotides are TGTGCCAGCAGTGACCCAGCGGGGAAAAACACCGGGGAGCTGTTTTTT. This codes for CASSDPAGKNTGELFF.

The sample holds many counts of this clonotype. The chain employs TRBV18 and TRBJ1-4; no clear D. Germline V gene sequence: CDR1 KGHSH, CDR2 LQKENI. Trimming cost V 3 bases and J 4 bases, with 9 bases left between them. The CDR3 runs to 14 residues. CDR3 loop: CASSPGSGNEKLFF. CDR3 DNA: TGTGCCAGCTCACCGGGGAGTGGTAATGAAAAACTGTTTTTT.

This clonotype was seen ten or more times. This sequence joins TRBV7-2 and TRBJ2-5, with D maybe TRBD2 (6 bases). The germline V gene has CDR1 SGHTA and CDR2 FQGNSA. The CDR3 length is 15 residues. The V end lost 1 base, the J end lost 1 base, and 10 bases lay between the germline ends. The CDR3: CASSLDLALQETQYF. CDR3 coding DNA: TGTGCCAGCAGCTTAGACCTAGCGCTCCAAGAGACCCAGTACTTC.

This clonotype was seen many times. The J gene is TRBJ1-5, the V gene TRBV19, with 11 bases aligning to TRBD1. CDR3 length equals 17 residues. Germline CDR1 and CDR2: LNHDA and SQIVND (reference sequence). V was pared by 6 bases and J by 1 base, with 8 bases of the junction left unmatched. DNA for the CDR3: TGTGCCAGTAGATGGACAGGGGGCTTGGAGAGCAATCAGCCCCAGCATTTT. It yields the protein CASRWTGGLESNQPQHF.

Many counts were recorded for this clonotype. J is TRBJ1-1 and V is TRBV20-1; D ambiguous. Trimming took off 6 bases at V and 14 bases at J, with 19 bases between the two ends. This CDR3 has 11 residues. Germline V gene lookup returns CDR1 DFQATT and CDR2 SNEGSKA (reference sequence). The DNA for the CDR3 is TGCAGTGCCCTTGAGACCGTCCCCCCATTCTTT. Translation: CSALETVPPFF.

In its sample, this clonotype was seen a few times. In DNA form, the CDR3 reads TGTGCCAGCGGGAACAGGAACACTGAAGCTTTCTTT. It translates to CASGNRNTEAFF. The chain uses TRBV6-1 and TRBJ1-1; unclear D gene. The V gene lost 8 bases and the J gene lost 1 base, with 8 bases spanning the gap. The CDR3 spans 12 residues. Germline values: CDR1 MNHNS, CDR2 SASEGT.

The V and J genes are TRBV20-1 and TRBJ2-5; TRBD2 matches 11 bases. Germline V gives CDR1 DFQATT, CDR2 SNEGSKA (reference sequence). CDR3 length: 14 amino acids. V trimming: 5 bases; J trimming: 5 bases; junction bases outside the gene matches: 7. The CDR3 region has the DNA TGCAGTGCTCAGACTAGCGGGGAGGGGGAGACCCAGTACTTC. Translation: CSAQTSGEGETQYF.

The genes are TRBV19 and TRBJ1-1, with D perhaps matching TRBD1 (6 bases). Trimming removed 0 bases from V and 7 bases from J, with 21 bases in between. The CDR3 spans 17 residues. Germline-derived CDR1 and CDR2 are LNHDA and SQIVND (reference sequence). The CDR3 nucleotides are TGTGCCAGTAGTATAGAAGGCGAGGAGACAGGCAAACGTGAAGCTTTCTTT. Protein product: CASSIEGEETGKREAFF.